The 30 T cell receptor beta chains below all came from one sample that was sequenced in a study of blood T cell repertoires in COVID-19. Sequencing was performed with immunoSEQ multiplex PCR; in TCRdb, only in-frame clones are kept and a portion is missing. This sample has under 300,000 clones, with around 86% found just once. The sequencing sample was made of peripheral blood. Every receptor here comes from a woman in her fifties or sixties with active or convalescent COVID-19.

CDR3 DNA sequence: TGTGCCAGCAGCGCTTTGGCTCGGAGCATCACCTTC. It codes for CASSALARSITF. The V and J genes are TRBV14 and TRBJ1-2; no clear D gene. From germline, CDR1 is SGHDN and CDR2 FVKESK. The CDR3 runs 12 residues. V shed 5 bases and J shed 13 bases, with 17 bases lying between them.

This CDR3 reads CASSRGGGAGVNYDTQYF. Here the CDR3 DNA reads TGTGCCAGCAGCCGCGGCGGGGGTGCGGGGGTAAATTATGATACGCAGTATTTT. The V and J genes are TRBV5-4 and TRBJ2-3; the match to TRBD2 covers 7 bases. V trimming: 4 bases; J trimming: 6 bases; junction bases outside the gene matches: 20. CDR1 and CDR2 from the germline V gene are SGHNT and YYREEE (reference sequence). CDR3 length equals 18 residues.

The gene calls are TRBV4-1 and TRBJ1-1, with D perhaps TRBD1 (5 bases). This CDR3 is 16 amino acids long. The germline gives CDR1 MGHRA, CDR2 YSYEKL. V dropped 0 bases and J dropped 5 bases, with 16 bases sitting between them. The CDR3 spells CASSQDLSGAWTEAFF. The CDR3 region has the DNA TGCGCCAGCAGCCAAGATTTAAGCGGGGCATGGACTGAAGCTTTCTTT.

This chain links TRBV19 with TRBJ1-4; 8 bases line up with TRBD1. J gave up 7 bases and V 7 bases, and 8 bases lay outside the gene matches. The CDR3 runs to 14 residues. Germline lookup yields CDR1 LNHDA and CDR2 SQIVND (reference sequence). The CDR3 bases are TGTGCCAGTATGGCGAACAGGGGGTCTGAAAAACTGTTTTTT. The encoded protein is CASMANRGSEKLFF.

This chain uses TRBV3-1 (or the pseudogene TRBV3-2) with TRBJ1-4, with a possible D match to TRBD1 (5 bases). Germline assignment: CDR1 LGHDT and CDR2 YNNKEL (reference sequence). The CDR3 length is 15 residues. V gave up 2 bases and J gave up 4 bases, with 11 bases separating them. The CDR3 bases are TGTGCCAGCAGCCAATCAGGGTTCCGTAATGAAAAACTGTTTTTT. Protein: CASSQSGFRNEKLFF.

This clone showed up just once. V usage is TRBV18 and J usage is TRBJ1-4; tentative D call: TRBD1 (6 bases). V lost 4 bases to trimming and J lost 4 bases, with 19 bases between them. In germline, CDR1 is KGHSH, CDR2 LQKENI. The length of the CDR3 is 17 residues. CDR3 sequence: CASSRNTGYTVNEKLFF. Here the CDR3 DNA reads TGTGCCAGCTCACGTAACACAGGGTACACGGTTAATGAAAAACTGTTTTTT.

The rearrangement uses TRBV19 and TRBJ2-5; the D gene is possibly TRBD2 (6 bases). Trimming left V 5 bases short and J 4 bases short, with 17 bases between. This CDR3 is 15 amino acids long. From germline, CDR1 is LNHDA and CDR2 SQIVND (reference sequence). The CDR3 protein is CASSPRTSTGETQYF. The CDR3 nucleotides read TGTGCCAGTAGTCCCAGAACTAGCACTGGAGAGACCCAGTACTTC. Full variable domain (outside the CDR3, taken from reference TRBV19 and TRBJ2-5): DGGITQSPKYLFRKEGQNVTLSCEQNLNHDAMYWYRQDPGQGLRLIYYSQIVNDFQKGDIAEGYSVSREKKESFPLTVTSAQKNPTAFYLCASSPRTSTGETQYFGPGTRLLVL.

The V call is TRBV7-2, the J call TRBJ2-7; TRBD1 might be the D (6 bases). The CDR3 loop spans 15 amino acids. Trimming cost V 5 bases and J 3 bases, with 17 bases left between them. CDR1 SGHTA and CDR2 FQGNSA come from the germline V gene. The CDR3 loop reads CASSKQGSSNYEQYF. The CDR3 region has the DNA TGTGCCAGCAGCAAACAGGGCTCCTCAAACTACGAGCAGTACTTC. The full variable domain, rest sourced from reference TRBV7-2 and TRBJ2-7, is GAGVSQSPSNKVTEKGKDVELRCDPISGHTALYWYRQSLGQGLEFLIYFQGNSAPDKSGLPSDRFSAERTGGSVSTLTIQRTQQEDSAVYLCASSKQGSSNYEQYFGPGTRLTVT.

This chain joins TRBV7-3 and TRBJ2-7; D is possibly TRBD2 (6 bases). V was shortened by 3 bases and J by 5 bases, with 11 bases between the two germline ends. The CDR3 is 13 residues long. The V gene's germline CDR1 is SGHTA and CDR2 FQGTGA. The CDR3 nucleotides read TGTGCCAGCAGCTTGGGGACTGGGGACGAGCAGTACTTC. Protein: CASSLGTGDEQYF.

This chain connects TRBV27 to TRBJ1-3; the D is unclear. Trimming took off 5 bases at V and 2 bases at J, with 13 bases between the two ends. Looked up from germline, CDR1 is MNHEY and CDR2 is SMNVEV (reference sequence). The length of the CDR3 is 15 residues. The DNA for the CDR3 is TGTGCCAGCAGTCCACTGGGCTTGGCTGGAAACACCATATATTTT. It codes for CASSPLGLAGNTIYF.

This clone has only a few counts. In DNA, the CDR3 is TGTGCCAGCTCCCTCGGGGTGGCGGACACCGGGGAGCTGTTTTTT. It encodes CASSLGVADTGELFF. The rearrangement uses TRBV18 and TRBJ2-2; TRBD2 might be the D (5 bases). Deletions cut 6 bases from V and 3 bases from J, with 14 bases between. The CDR3 covers 15 residues. Per the germline V gene, CDR1 is KGHSH and CDR2 is LQKENI.

The count of this clone is one. This rearrangement joins TRBV29-1 to TRBJ2-7; 7 bases are shared with TRBD2. J was trimmed by 2 bases and V by 2 bases; bases with no gene match: 3. The CDR3 covers 13 residues. Germline lookup yields CDR1 SQVTM and CDR2 ANQGSEA. The CDR3 spells CSVETAGTYEQYF. The CDR3 DNA sequence: TGCAGCGTTGAAACAGCGGGAACCTACGAGCAGTACTTC.

The rearrangement joins TRBV11-2 to TRBJ1-1; 7 bases are shared with TRBD1. The CDR3 spans 14 residues. Trimming cost V 0 bases and J 6 bases; bases outside gene matches: 4. Germline-derived CDR1 and CDR2 are SGHAT and FQNNGV. The CDR3 bases are TGTGCCAGCAGCTTAGAAAACAGGGGACCTGAAGCTTTCTTT. This sequence encodes CASSLENRGPEAFF.

This rearrangement joins TRBV5-1 to TRBJ1-2; a possible D gene is TRBD1 (6 bases). Germline V gene sequence: CDR1 SGHRS, CDR2 YFSETQ. This CDR3 has 13 amino acids. V lost 0 bases to trimming and J lost 8 bases, with 11 bases between them. The CDR3: CASSLEAGEGYTF. The CDR3 DNA reads TGCGCCAGCAGCTTGGAGGCAGGGGAAGGCTACACCTTC.

This chain connects TRBV5-1 to TRBJ2-7; TRBD1 matches at 7 bases. The CDR3 has 15 amino acids. J gave up 0 bases and V 3 bases, and 6 bases lay outside the gene matches. CDR1 and CDR2 from the germline V gene are SGHRS and YFSETQ. The CDR3, as DNA: TGCGCCAGCAGCTCCGCCCGGGACAGCTCCTACGAGCAGTACTTC. It codes for CASSSARDSSYEQYF.

This chain joins TRBV28 and TRBJ2-3, with 9 nucleotides matching TRBD1. V was pared by 11 bases and J by 2 bases, with 8 bases of the junction left unmatched. CDR1 is MDHEN, CDR2 SYDVKM, per germline. This CDR3 contains 14 residues. DNA of the CDR3: TGTGCCCTCCGAGGGACAGGGACCACAGATACGCAGTATTTT. This sequence encodes CALRGTGTTDTQYF.

The J gene is TRBJ2-7, the V gene TRBV20-1; D unclear. V was trimmed by 2 bases and J by 6 bases, leaving 8 bases between them. The CDR3 runs to 11 residues. Per the germline V gene, CDR1 is DFQATT and CDR2 is SNEGSKA (reference sequence). The CDR3 DNA is TGCAGTGCTAGAAACTATGCCGAGCAGTACTTC. Translated: CSARNYAEQYF.

This clone came up a few times. The CDR3 spells CASSLNVRANEQFF. The CDR3, as DNA: TGTGCCAGCAGCTTAAATGTCAGGGCCAATGAGCAGTTCTTC. The chain couples TRBV11-1 to TRBJ2-1; D is possibly TRBD1 (5 bases). Trimming took off 2 bases at V and 6 bases at J, with 11 bases between the two ends. Germline CDR1 and CDR2: SGHAT and FQDESV (reference sequence). This CDR3 spans 14 amino acids.

This clone showed up just once. V is TRBV25-1 and J is TRBJ1-1; no clear D. Deletions cut 4 bases from V and 0 bases from J, with 9 bases between. The CDR3 contains 14 residues. In germline, CDR1 is MGHDK, CDR2 SYGVNS. The CDR3 spells CASSGRTVNTEAFF. Written as DNA, the CDR3 is TGTGCCAGCAGTGGGAGGACGGTGAACACTGAAGCTTTCTTT.

This sequence joins TRBV5-6 and TRBJ2-2; D possibly corresponds to TRBD1 (6 bases). The CDR3 is 15 amino acids. Germline CDR1 and CDR2: SGHDT and YYEEEE. V was cut by 1 base and J by 0 bases, with 7 bases left in between. Here the CDR3 reads CASSLQGPNTGELFF. For the CDR3, the DNA is TGTGCCAGCAGCTTGCAGGGGCCGAACACCGGGGAGCTGTTTTTT.

This clone was recorded a few times. The sample contains more than one DNA sequence encoding this CDR3. The chain uses TRBV27 and TRBJ1-6, with D perhaps matching TRBD1 (5 bases). V was cut by 3 bases and J by 7 bases, with 10 bases left in between. Germline CDR1 MNHEY, CDR2 SMNVEV (reference sequence). The CDR3 consists of 14 residues. The CDR3 region has the DNA TGTGCCAGCAGTTTCCGGGGGGGGAATTCACCCCTCCACTTT. Translating gives CASSFRGGNSPLHF.

J is TRBJ1-6 and V is TRBV4-1, with D possibly matching TRBD1 (5 bases). Deletions cut 2 bases from V and 6 bases from J, with 17 bases between. Germline CDR1 MGHRA, CDR2 YSYEKL. This CDR3 comprises 17 residues. CDR3 loop: CASSQFPGEGLNSPLHF. DNA of the CDR3: TGCGCCAGCAGCCAATTCCCTGGGGAGGGGCTTAATTCACCCCTCCACTTT.

In this sample, this clone turned up a few times. This chain uses TRBV7-2 with TRBJ2-7; D is ambiguous. Germline loops: CDR1 SGHTA, CDR2 FQGNSA. V lost 5 bases, J lost 6 bases, and 11 bases lay in between. The CDR3 loop spans 12 amino acids. CDR3 protein: CASSLRVAEQYF. The CDR3 region has the DNA TGTGCCAGCAGCCTGCGTGTCGCCGAGCAGTACTTC. The complete variable domain, with remaining parts taken from reference TRBV7-2 and TRBJ2-7, reads GAGVSQSPSNKVTEKGKDVELRCDPISGHTALYWYRQSLGQGLEFLIYFQGNSAPDKSGLPSDRFSAERTGGSVSTLTIQRTQQEDSAVYLCASSLRVAEQYFGPGTRLTVT.

V and J are TRBV3-1 (or the pseudogene TRBV3-2) and TRBJ2-1; D might be TRBD1 (6 bases). Germline V gene sequence: CDR1 LGHDT, CDR2 YNNKEL (reference sequence). V was trimmed by 4 bases and J by 8 bases, leaving 9 bases between them. CDR3 size: 12 residues. CDR3 protein: CASSPYRDEQFF. The CDR3 DNA follows: TGTGCCAGCAGCCCTTACAGGGATGAGCAGTTCTTC.

The chain combines TRBV20-1 with TRBJ1-2; D is undetermined. The CDR3 contains 10 residues. V was shortened by 6 bases and J by 5 bases, with 7 bases between the two germline ends. Germline-derived CDR1 and CDR2 are DFQATT and SNEGSKA (reference sequence). The DNA for the CDR3 is TGCAGTGCGCACTTTTATGGCTACACCTTC. Amino acids: CSAHFYGYTF.

The chain joins TRBV4-2 to TRBJ2-3; TRBD1 agrees at 9 bases. The CDR3 loop spans 17 amino acids. CDR1 LGHNA and CDR2 YNFKEQ come from the germline V gene. The trim removed 4 bases at V and 4 bases at J, leaving 12 bases unmatched. The CDR3 sequence: CASSRTLGTGRADTQYF. The CDR3 region has the DNA TGTGCCAGCAGCCGAACCCTCGGGACAGGGAGGGCAGATACGCAGTATTTT.

The genes are TRBV25-1 and TRBJ1-1; 8 nucleotides agree with TRBD1. CDR1 is MGHDK and CDR2 is SYGVNS in the germline V gene. The CDR3 contains 13 residues. V trimming: 8 bases; J trimming: 7 bases; junction bases outside the gene matches: 9. The CDR3 is CASGIRGRVEAFF. The CDR3 region has the DNA TGTGCCAGCGGGATCAGGGGGCGGGTTGAAGCTTTCTTT.

The V and J genes are TRBV7-9 and TRBJ1-1; 8 bases fit TRBD1. The germline gives CDR1 SEHNR, CDR2 FQNEAQ (reference sequence). This CDR3 is built from 16 residues. The J segment lost 0 bases and the V segment lost 6 bases, leaving 9 bases of the junction unmatched. The CDR3 DNA reads TGTGCCAGCAGACCCGACAGGGGTTGGGTGAACACTGAAGCTTTCTTT. This encodes CASRPDRGWVNTEAFF.

The CDR3: CASSRNTGLNTEAFF. DNA for the CDR3: TGTGCCAGCAGCCGGAACACAGGGCTGAACACTGAAGCTTTCTTT. This chain joins TRBV3-1 (or the pseudogene TRBV3-2) and TRBJ1-1, with D possibly being TRBD1 (6 bases). Germline CDR1 reads LGHDT; CDR2 reads YNNKEL (reference sequence). This CDR3 comprises 15 residues. V lost 4 bases to trimming and J lost 0 bases, with 12 bases between them.

The chain carries TRBV7-9 and TRBJ2-4, with TRBD2 as a possible D gene (6 bases). Trimming took off 5 bases at V and 8 bases at J, with 16 bases between the two ends. Looked up from germline, CDR1 is SEHNR and CDR2 is FQNEAQ (reference sequence). The CDR3 extends over 14 amino acids. The CDR3 DNA reads TGTGCCAGCAGCCTAGGCTCTAGCGAATACATTCAGTACTTC. Encoded protein: CASSLGSSEYIQYF.